Listed below are T cell receptor beta chains from one sample, sequenced in a study of identical twins. TCRdb re-analysed the 5' RACE reads in MiXCR, keeping a single row per CDR3 protein. The table records 650,000 to 800,000 distinct CDR3 sequences, 8.6% of them present only once. Separately, the same data were catalogued under a study of yellow fever vaccine responses in identical twins.

The material sequenced was PBMCs. The receptors were sampled from a woman under 30 in good health. The CDR3 runs from the conserved cysteine through the conserved F or W. The D gene is left open where the match is weak. Clone size is shown for a subset of rows, as once, few, many or a class of expanded clone.

clone size	D gene	J gene	V gene	CDR3 length	CDR3 DNA	CDR3 protein
many	-	TRBJ2-1	TRBV5-1	12	TGCGCCAGCAGCTTGGCCAGCGATGAGCAGTTCTTC	CASSLASDEQFF
few	TRBD2	TRBJ2-5	TRBV7-8	15	TGTGCCAGCAGCTTTTCGCGGGGGGGCTTAGAGACCCAGTACTTC	CASSFSRGGLETQYF
few	-	TRBJ2-4	TRBV19	13	TGTGCCAGTAGCGACTTGATGGGAGGCATTCAGTACTTC	CASSDLMGGIQYF
many	-	TRBJ2-7	TRBV25-1	17	TGTGCCAGCAGTGACTCATCATTGGGACTGATAACCTACGAGCAGTACTTC	CASSDSSLGLITYEQYF
few	TRBD2	TRBJ2-7	TRBV4-3	14	TGCGCCAGCAGCCAGGGACTAGCGGGAGACGAGCAGTACTTC	CASSQGLAGDEQYF
medium-sized	-	TRBJ2-7	TRBV20-1	14	TGCAGTGCTAGAGAACGGGAAGGGTACTACGAGCAGTACTTC	CSAREREGYYEQYF
many	-	TRBJ2-7	TRBV7-9	12	TGTGCCAGCAGCCGGACCGAGTACGAGCAGTACTTC	CASSRTEYEQYF
few	-	TRBJ2-7	TRBV4-1	15	TGCGCCAGCAGCCAAGATTCGGCAGGGAACAACGAGCAGTACTTC	CASSQDSAGNNEQYF
many	-	TRBJ2-7	TRBV5-1	15	TGCGCCAGCGCGGACAGTGGAAAGAGCTCCTACGAGCAGTACTTC	CASADSGKSSYEQYF
-	-	TRBJ2-7	TRBV6-2/TRBV6-3	14	TGTGCCAGCAGTTACGGCGGGTCGCTACGAGAGCAGTACTTC	CASSYGGSLREQYF
few	-	TRBJ2-1	TRBV5-1	16	TGCGCCAGCAGCTTGGAAGGGCGGCACGACTACAATGAGCAGTTCTTC	CASSLEGRHDYNEQFF
-	TRBD2	TRBJ2-5	TRBV6-2/TRBV6-3	18	TGTGCCAGCAGCCATCTAGCGGGACCCCGGAAAATCCAAGAGACCCAGTACTTC	CASSHLAGPRKIQETQYF
-	TRBD1	TRBJ2-7	TRBV4-1	17	TGCGCCAGCAGCCAAGTCCCCTCCGGGACAGGGGCGTACGAGCAGTACTTC	CASSQVPSGTGAYEQYF
-	TRBD1	TRBJ1-4	TRBV2	17	TGTGCCAGCAGTCATACCGCAACAGGGGGAGGAGGTGAAAAACTGTTTTTT	CASSHTATGGGGEKLFF
-	-	TRBJ1-6	TRBV6-5	17	TGTGCCAGCAGTTACTCTGGCAGAACCCATATTAATTCACCCCTCCACTTT	CASSYSGRTHINSPLHF
-	-	TRBJ2-2	TRBV28	13	TGTGCCAGCCAGACAGATTTTAAGAGGGAGCTGTTTTTT	CASQTDFKRELFF
-	TRBD1	TRBJ2-7	TRBV6-6	13	TGTGCCAGTCAGGACAGGTGGGAGAGGGAGCAGTACTTC	CASQDRWEREQYF
few	TRBD1	TRBJ2-5	TRBV7-9	15	TGTGCCAGCAGCTTTCTGGGACAGGGGGAAGAGACCCAGTACTTC	CASSFLGQGEETQYF
-	-	TRBJ2-1	TRBV20-1	15	TGCAGTGCTAGAGATGAGGGGGGGTCCTACAATGAGCAGTTCTTC	CSARDEGGSYNEQFF
-	TRBD2	TRBJ2-1	TRBV6-1	15	TGTGCCAGCAGACAGACTAGCGGGGGGGCGGGTGAGCAGTTCTTC	CASRQTSGGAGEQFF
-	TRBD2	TRBJ2-7	TRBV4-2	15	TGTGCCAGCAGCCAGGCACTAGCGGGAAAGGGAGAGCAGTACTTC	CASSQALAGKGEQYF
few	-	TRBJ2-7	TRBV20-1	14	TGCAGTGCTAGTCCGGGACGCGCGTCCTACGAGCAGTACTTC	CSASPGRASYEQYF
-	-	TRBJ1-2	TRBV19	14	TGTGCCAGTAGTTGGACTCTCCTCAACTATGGCTACACCTTC	CASSWTLLNYGYTF
-	-	TRBJ2-1	TRBV16	20	TGTGCCAGCAGCCCTCAGCGGCCCGGGAGCACCTCCCGCTCCTACAATGAGCAGTTCTTC	CASSPQRPGSTSRSYNEQFF
-	-	TRBJ2-5	TRBV2	14	TGTGCCAGCAGCTGGGCCCGGTACCAAGAGACCCAGTACTTC	CASSWARYQETQYF
-	-	TRBJ2-7	TRBV18	14	TGTGCCAGCTTATCGGGAAGGGGGGCCTACGAGCAGTACTTC	CASLSGRGAYEQYF
-	-	TRBJ2-7	TRBV4-2	15	TGTGCCAGCAGCCAAATACTTGGACGATCCTACGAGCAGTACTTC	CASSQILGRSYEQYF
-	-	TRBJ2-2	TRBV7-2	16	TGTGCCAGCAGCTTTCGACTAGTCGCTAACACCGGGGAGCTGTTTTTT	CASSFRLVANTGELFF
-	-	TRBJ2-2	TRBV7-9	16	TGTGCCAGCAGCTTGGGATGGGAGACGAACACCGGGGAGCTGTTTTTT	CASSLGWETNTGELFF
few	-	TRBJ1-3	TRBV7-9	17	TGTGCCAGCAGCCTCAACCGGGGAGGGGTCGGTGGAAACACCATATATTTT	CASSLNRGGVGGNTIYF
few	-	TRBJ2-6	TRBV15	14	TGTGCCACCAGCAGAGTCCGCGGGGCCAACGTCCTGACTTTC	CATSRVRGANVLTF